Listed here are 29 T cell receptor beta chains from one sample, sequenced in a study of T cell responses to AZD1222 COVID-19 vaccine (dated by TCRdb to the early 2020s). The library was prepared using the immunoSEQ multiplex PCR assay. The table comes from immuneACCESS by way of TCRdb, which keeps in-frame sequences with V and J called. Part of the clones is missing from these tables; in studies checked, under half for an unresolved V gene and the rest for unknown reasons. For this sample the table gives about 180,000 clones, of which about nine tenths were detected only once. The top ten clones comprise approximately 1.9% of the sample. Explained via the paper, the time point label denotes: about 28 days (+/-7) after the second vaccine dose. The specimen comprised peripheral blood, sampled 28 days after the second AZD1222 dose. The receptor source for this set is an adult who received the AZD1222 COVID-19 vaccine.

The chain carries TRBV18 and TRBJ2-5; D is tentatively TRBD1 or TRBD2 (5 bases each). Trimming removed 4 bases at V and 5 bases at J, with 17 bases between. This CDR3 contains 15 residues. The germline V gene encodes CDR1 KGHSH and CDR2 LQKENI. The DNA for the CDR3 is TGTGCCAGCTCACTCAGTCGAGGGGCTGGGGAGACCCAGTACTTC. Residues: CASSLSRGAGETQYF.

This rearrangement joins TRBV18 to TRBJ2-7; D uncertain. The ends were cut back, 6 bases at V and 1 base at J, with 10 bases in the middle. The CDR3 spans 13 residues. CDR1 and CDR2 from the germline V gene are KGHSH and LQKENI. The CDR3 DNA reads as TGTGCCAGCTCGCCCGGTATTTCCTACGAGCAGTACTTC. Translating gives CASSPGISYEQYF.

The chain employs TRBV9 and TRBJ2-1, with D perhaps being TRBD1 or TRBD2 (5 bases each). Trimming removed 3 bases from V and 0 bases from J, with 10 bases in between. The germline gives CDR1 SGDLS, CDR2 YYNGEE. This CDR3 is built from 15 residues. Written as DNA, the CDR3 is TGTGCCAGCAGCGGGGACGATGGCTCCTACAATGAGCAGTTCTTC. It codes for CASSGDDGSYNEQFF. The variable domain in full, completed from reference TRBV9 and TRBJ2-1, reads DSGVTQTPKHLITATGQRVTLRCSPRSGDLSVYWYQQSLDQGLQFLIQYYNGEERAKGNILERFSAQQFPDLHSELNLSSLELGDSALYFCASSGDDGSYNEQFFGPGTRLTVL.

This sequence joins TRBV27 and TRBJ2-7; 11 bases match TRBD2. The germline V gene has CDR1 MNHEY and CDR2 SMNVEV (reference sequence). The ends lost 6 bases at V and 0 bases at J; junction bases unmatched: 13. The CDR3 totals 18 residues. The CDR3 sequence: CASRSFLAGGPRSYEQYF. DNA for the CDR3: TGTGCCAGCAGGAGTTTCCTAGCGGGGGGTCCGCGCTCCTACGAGCAGTACTTC.

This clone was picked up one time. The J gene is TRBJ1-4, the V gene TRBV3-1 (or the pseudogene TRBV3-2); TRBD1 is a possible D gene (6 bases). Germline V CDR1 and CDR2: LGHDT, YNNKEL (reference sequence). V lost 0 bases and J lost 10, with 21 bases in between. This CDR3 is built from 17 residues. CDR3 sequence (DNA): TGTGCCAGCAGCCAAGATCAGGGCACCCCCAGAGGGGGAAAACTGTTTTTT. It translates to CASSQDQGTPRGGKLFF.

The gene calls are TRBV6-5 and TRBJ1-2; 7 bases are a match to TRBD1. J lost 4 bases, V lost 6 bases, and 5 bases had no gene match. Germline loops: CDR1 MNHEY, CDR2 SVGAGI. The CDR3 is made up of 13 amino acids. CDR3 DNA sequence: TGTGCCAGCAGAGCAACAGGGGTCTATGGCTACACCTTC. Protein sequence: CASRATGVYGYTF.

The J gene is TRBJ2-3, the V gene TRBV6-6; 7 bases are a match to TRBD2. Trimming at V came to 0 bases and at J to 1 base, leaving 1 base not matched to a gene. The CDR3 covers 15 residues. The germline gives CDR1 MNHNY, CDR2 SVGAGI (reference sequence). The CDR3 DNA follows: TGTGCCAGCAGTTACTCGGCGGGAGGCACAGATACGCAGTATTTT. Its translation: CASSYSAGGTDTQYF.

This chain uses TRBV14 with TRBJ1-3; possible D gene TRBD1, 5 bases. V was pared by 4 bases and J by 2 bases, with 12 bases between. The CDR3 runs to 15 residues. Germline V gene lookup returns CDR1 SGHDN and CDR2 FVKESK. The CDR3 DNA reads TGTGCCAGCAGCCTCGGAGGGGTGGCTGGAAACACCATATATTTT. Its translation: CASSLGGVAGNTIYF.

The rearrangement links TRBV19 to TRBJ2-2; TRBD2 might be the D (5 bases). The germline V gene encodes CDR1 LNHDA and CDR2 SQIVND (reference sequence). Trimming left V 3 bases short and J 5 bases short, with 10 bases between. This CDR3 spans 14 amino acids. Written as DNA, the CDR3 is TGTGCCAGTAGTATTCCTCGGGGAACCGGGGAGCTGTTTTTT. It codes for CASSIPRGTGELFF.

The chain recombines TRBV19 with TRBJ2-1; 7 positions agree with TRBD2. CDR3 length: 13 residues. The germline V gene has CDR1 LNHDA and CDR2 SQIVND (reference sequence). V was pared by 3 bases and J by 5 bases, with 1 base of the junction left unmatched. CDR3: CASSMLADNEQFF. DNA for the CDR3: TGTGCCAGTAGTATGCTAGCGGACAATGAGCAGTTCTTC.

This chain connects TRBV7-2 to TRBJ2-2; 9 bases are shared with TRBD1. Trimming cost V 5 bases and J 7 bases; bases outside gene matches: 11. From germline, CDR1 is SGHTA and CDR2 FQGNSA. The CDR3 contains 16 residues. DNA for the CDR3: TGTGCCAGCAGCAGGGGAGGACAGGGGACGGTCGGGGAGCTGTTTTTT. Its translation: CASSRGGQGTVGELFF.

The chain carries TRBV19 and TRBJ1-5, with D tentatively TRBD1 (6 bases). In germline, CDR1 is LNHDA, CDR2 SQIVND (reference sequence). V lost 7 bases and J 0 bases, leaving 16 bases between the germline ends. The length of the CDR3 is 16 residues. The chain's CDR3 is CASTIITGNSNQPQHF. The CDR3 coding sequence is TGTGCCAGTACCATTATTACAGGGAATAGCAATCAGCCCCAGCATTTT.

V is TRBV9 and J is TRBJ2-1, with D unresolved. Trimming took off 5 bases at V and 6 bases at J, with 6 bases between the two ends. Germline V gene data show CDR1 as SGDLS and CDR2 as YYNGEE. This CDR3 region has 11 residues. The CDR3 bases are TGTGCCAGCAGTCCGGGCAATGAGCAGTTCTTC. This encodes CASSPGNEQFF.

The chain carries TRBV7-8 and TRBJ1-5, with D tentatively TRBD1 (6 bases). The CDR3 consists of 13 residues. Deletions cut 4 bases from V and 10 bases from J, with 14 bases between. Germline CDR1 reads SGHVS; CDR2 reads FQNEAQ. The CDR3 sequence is CASSSDTGGPQHF. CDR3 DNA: TGTGCCAGCAGCTCCGACACGGGGGGCCCCCAGCATTTT. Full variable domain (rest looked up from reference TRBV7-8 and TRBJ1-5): GAGVSQSPRYKVAKRGQDVALRCDPISGHVSLFWYQQALGQGPEFLTYFQNEAQLDKSGLPSDRFFAERPEGSVSTLKIQRTQQEDSAVYLCASSSDTGGPQHFGDGTRLSIL.

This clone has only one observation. CDR3 protein: CASRDGQGTTEAFF. As DNA, the CDR3 is TGTGCCAGTAGGGATGGACAGGGCACCACTGAAGCTTTCTTT. This sequence joins TRBV19 and TRBJ1-1; 8 bases agree with TRBD1. Germline V gene data show CDR1 as LNHDA and CDR2 as SQIVND (reference sequence). V gave up 6 bases and J gave up 4 bases; unmatched junction bases: 7. The CDR3 runs to 14 residues.

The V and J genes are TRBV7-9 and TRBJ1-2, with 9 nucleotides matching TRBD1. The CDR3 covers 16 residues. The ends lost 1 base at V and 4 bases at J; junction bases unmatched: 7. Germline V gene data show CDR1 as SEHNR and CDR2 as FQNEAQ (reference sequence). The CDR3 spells CASSLDYRGRAYGYTF. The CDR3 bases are TGTGCCAGCAGCTTAGACTACAGGGGGCGAGCCTATGGCTACACCTTC.

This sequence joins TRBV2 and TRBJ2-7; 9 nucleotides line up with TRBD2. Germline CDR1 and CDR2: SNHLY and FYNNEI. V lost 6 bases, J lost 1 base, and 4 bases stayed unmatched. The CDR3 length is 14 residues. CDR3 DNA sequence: TGTGCCAGCAGATCTAGCGGGATATCCTACGAGCAGTACTTC. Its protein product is CASRSSGISYEQYF.

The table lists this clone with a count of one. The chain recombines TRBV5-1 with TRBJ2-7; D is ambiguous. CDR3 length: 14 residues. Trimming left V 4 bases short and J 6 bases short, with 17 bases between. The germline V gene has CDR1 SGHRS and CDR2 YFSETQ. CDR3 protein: CASSLLSGVGEQYF. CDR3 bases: TGCGCCAGCAGCCTACTTTCGGGTGTGGGCGAGCAGTACTTC.

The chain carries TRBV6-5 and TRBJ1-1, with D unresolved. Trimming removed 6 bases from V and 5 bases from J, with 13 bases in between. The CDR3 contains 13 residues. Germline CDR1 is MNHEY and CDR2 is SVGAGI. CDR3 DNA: TGTGCCAGCAGACACCCCCAGGCTACTGAAGCTTTCTTT. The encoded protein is CASRHPQATEAFF.

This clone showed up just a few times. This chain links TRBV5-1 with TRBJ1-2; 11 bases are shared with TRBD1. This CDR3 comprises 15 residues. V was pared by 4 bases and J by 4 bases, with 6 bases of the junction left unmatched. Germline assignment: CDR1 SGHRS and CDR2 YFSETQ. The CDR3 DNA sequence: TGCGCCAGCAGCCGCACGGGACAGGGGGGCTATGGCTACACCTTC. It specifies CASSRTGQGGYGYTF.

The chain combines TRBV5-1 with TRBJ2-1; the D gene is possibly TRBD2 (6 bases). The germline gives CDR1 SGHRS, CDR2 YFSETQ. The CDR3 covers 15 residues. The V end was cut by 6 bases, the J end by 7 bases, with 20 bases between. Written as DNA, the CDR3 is TGCGCCAGCATCGGGGGTGAGGGACTCGGGAATGAGCAGTTCTTC. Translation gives CASIGGEGLGNEQFF.

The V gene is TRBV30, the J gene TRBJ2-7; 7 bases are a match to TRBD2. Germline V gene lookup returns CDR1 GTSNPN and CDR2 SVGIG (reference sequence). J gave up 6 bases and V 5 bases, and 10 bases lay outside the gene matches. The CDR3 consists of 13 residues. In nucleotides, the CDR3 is TGTGCCTGGGGTAAAATGGGGGGGAGCGAGCAGTACTTC. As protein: CAWGKMGGSEQYF.

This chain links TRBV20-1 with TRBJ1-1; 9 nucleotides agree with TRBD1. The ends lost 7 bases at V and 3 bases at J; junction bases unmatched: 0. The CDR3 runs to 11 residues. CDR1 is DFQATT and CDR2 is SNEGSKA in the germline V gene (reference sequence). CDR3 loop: CSGQGDTEAFF. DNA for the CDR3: TGCAGTGGACAGGGGGACACTGAAGCTTTCTTT.

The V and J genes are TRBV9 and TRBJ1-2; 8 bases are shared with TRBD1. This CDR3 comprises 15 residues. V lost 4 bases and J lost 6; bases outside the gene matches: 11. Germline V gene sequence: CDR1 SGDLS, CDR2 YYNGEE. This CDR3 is CASSLTPQGGNGYTF. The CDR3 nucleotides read TGTGCCAGCAGCTTGACCCCACAGGGGGGAAATGGCTACACCTTC.

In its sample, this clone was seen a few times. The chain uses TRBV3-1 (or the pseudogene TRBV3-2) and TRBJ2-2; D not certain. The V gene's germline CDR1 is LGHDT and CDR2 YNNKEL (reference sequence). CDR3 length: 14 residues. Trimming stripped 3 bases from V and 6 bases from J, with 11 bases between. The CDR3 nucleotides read TGTGCCAGCAGCCACGGTAGTGTGGCCGGGGAGCTGTTTTTT. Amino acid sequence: CASSHGSVAGELFF.

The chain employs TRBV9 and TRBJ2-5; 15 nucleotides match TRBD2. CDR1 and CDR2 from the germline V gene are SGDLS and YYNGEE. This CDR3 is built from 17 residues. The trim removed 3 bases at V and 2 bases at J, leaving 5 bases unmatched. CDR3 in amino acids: CASSAPGLAGGQETQYF. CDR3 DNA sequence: TGTGCCAGCAGCGCACCGGGACTAGCGGGGGGACAAGAGACCCAGTACTTC.

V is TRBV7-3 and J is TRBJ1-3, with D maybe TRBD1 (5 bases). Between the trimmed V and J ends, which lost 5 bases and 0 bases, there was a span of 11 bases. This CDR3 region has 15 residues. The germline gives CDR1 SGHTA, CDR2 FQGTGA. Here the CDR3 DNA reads TGTGCCAGCAGCGCCTCAGGGACCTCTGGAAACACCATATATTTT. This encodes CASSASGTSGNTIYF. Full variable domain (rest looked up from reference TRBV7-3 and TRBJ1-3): GAGVSQTPSNKVTEKGKYVELRCDPISGHTALYWYRQSLGQGPEFLIYFQGTGAADDSGLPNDRFFAVRPEGSVSTLKIQRTERGDSAVYLCASSASGTSGNTIYFGEGSWLTVV.

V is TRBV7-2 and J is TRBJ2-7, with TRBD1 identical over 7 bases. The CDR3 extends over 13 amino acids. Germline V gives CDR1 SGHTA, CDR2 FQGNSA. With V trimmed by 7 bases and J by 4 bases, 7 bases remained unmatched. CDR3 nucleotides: TGTGCCAGCACAAGAGGGGGCTGGTACGAGCAGTACTTC. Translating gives CASTRGGWYEQYF.

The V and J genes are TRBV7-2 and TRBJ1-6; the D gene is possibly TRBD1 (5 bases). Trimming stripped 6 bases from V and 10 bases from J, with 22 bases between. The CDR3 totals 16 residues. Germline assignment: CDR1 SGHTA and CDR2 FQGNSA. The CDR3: CASRSSPWVGESPLHF. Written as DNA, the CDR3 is TGTGCCAGCAGATCAAGCCCATGGGTAGGGGAATCACCCCTCCACTTT.